These 27 T cell receptor beta chains were sequenced from one sample in a study of cytomegalovirus exposure and HLA in healthy donors. The PCR contained 60 Vbeta and 13 Jbeta primers. Sequenced by immunoSEQ multiplex PCR; TCRdb stores in-frame clones only, minus some. This sample carries around 62,000 clones, 70% to 90% of them seen once, and the ten largest clones take around 2.9%. Material for sequencing was PBMCs. These receptors were obtained from a woman aged 30 to 39 in good health and CMV-seronegative.

The chain joins TRBV29-1 to TRBJ2-7; TRBD2 is a possible D gene (5 bases). V was pared by 1 base and J by 3 bases, with 10 bases between. This CDR3 is 13 amino acids long. Germline CDR1 is SQVTM and CDR2 is ANQGSEA. Here the CDR3 reads CSVEGRNIYEQYF. DNA of the CDR3: TGCAGCGTTGAAGGGAGGAATATCTACGAGCAGTACTTC.

This clone was observed a few times. The V gene is TRBV6-1, the J gene TRBJ2-2; D might be TRBD1 (5 bases). V lost 5 bases and J lost 2, with 12 bases in between. The CDR3 is 15 residues long. Germline values: CDR1 MNHNS, CDR2 SASEGT. CDR3 loop: CASSLMTENTGELFF. DNA for the CDR3: TGTGCCAGCAGTCTTATGACAGAAAACACCGGGGAGCTGTTTTTT.

The chain combines TRBV6-5 with TRBJ1-2; 8 bases are a match to TRBD1. Germline V gene data show CDR1 as MNHEY and CDR2 as SVGAGI. The J segment lost 8 bases and the V segment lost 5 bases, leaving 7 bases of the junction unmatched. CDR3 size: 13 residues. CDR3 bases: TGTGCCAGCAGTCAGACAGGGGTTGGGGGCTACACCTTC. The encoded protein is CASSQTGVGGYTF.

The chain carries TRBV6-1 and TRBJ2-1, with unresolved D. The ends were cut back, 5 bases at V and 10 bases at J, with 9 bases in the middle. The CDR3 contains 11 residues. From germline, CDR1 is MNHNS and CDR2 SASEGT. The CDR3 loop is CASSRVREQFF. The DNA for the CDR3 is TGTGCCAGCAGTCGGGTCCGGGAGCAGTTCTTC.

This clone has only a few counts. CDR3: CAISDPSRDNLKNSGNTIYF. CDR3 DNA: TGTGCCATCAGTGATCCGTCTCGGGACAATCTGAAAAACTCTGGAAACACCATATATTTT. V usage is TRBV10-3 and J usage is TRBJ1-3; TRBD1 is a possible D gene (6 bases). The CDR3 is made up of 20 amino acids. Per germline, CDR1 ENHRY and CDR2 SYGVKD. With 3 bases removed from V and 0 bases from J, the gap between germline ends came to 24 bases.

This clone appeared a single time. This chain uses TRBV5-1 with TRBJ1-6, with D possibly matching TRBD1 (6 bases). Trimming took off 0 bases at V and 3 bases at J, with 10 bases between the two ends. CDR3 length: 16 amino acids. CDR1 and CDR2 (germline): SGHRS, YFSETQ. This CDR3 reads CASSLAGVHYNSPLHF. The CDR3 DNA sequence: TGCGCCAGCAGCTTGGCAGGGGTCCACTATAATTCACCCCTCCACTTT.

This sequence joins TRBV5-4 and TRBJ2-5; D is possibly TRBD1 (7 bases). The CDR3 has 14 amino acids. Germline assignment: CDR1 SGHNT and CDR2 YYREEE (reference sequence). V was shortened by 2 bases and J by 4 bases, with 12 bases between the two germline ends. In DNA form, the CDR3 reads TGTGCCAGCAGCTTCCAGGGGGGTACAGAGACCCAGTACTTC. Its translation: CASSFQGGTETQYF.

This chain uses TRBV2 with TRBJ2-3, with 11 bases aligning to TRBD2. V was clipped by 5 bases and J by 1 base; unmatched bases: 5. Germline CDR1 SNHLY, CDR2 FYNNEI. The CDR3 runs 16 residues. The chain's CDR3 is CASSPTSGGRTDTQYF. DNA for the CDR3: TGTGCCAGCAGTCCTACTAGCGGGGGTCGCACAGATACGCAGTATTTT.

The chain recombines TRBV6-5 with TRBJ1-6; D gene ambiguous. V gave up 2 bases and J gave up 9 bases, with 11 bases separating them. CDR1 MNHEY and CDR2 SVGAGI come from the germline V gene. This CDR3 is 14 amino acids long. The CDR3 loop reads CASSYPIEGSPLHF. In nucleotides, the CDR3 is TGTGCCAGCAGTTACCCCATCGAGGGTTCACCCCTCCACTTT.

This chain links TRBV7-9 with TRBJ2-3, with 8 positions matching TRBD2. The CDR3 runs 18 residues. J gave up 2 bases and V 1 base, and 11 bases lay outside the gene matches. Germline V lookup: CDR1 SEHNR, CDR2 FQNEAQ (reference sequence). The CDR3 DNA follows: TGTGCCAGCAGCTTAGATAGGGCGGGGGGCCTTATCACAGATACGCAGTATTTT. Its translation is CASSLDRAGGLITDTQYF.

This chain connects TRBV11-3 to TRBJ2-7; D gene ambiguous. The CDR3 has 12 residues. The ends were cut back, 5 bases at V and 4 bases at J, with 9 bases in the middle. From germline, CDR1 is SGHNT and CDR2 YENEEA. CDR3 sequence reads: CASSEEVYEQYF. CDR3 bases: TGTGCCAGCAGCGAAGAGGTATACGAGCAGTACTTC.

V is TRBV4-1 and J is TRBJ2-5; 11 bases match TRBD2. The CDR3 loop spans 15 amino acids. The germline CDR1 and CDR2 sequences are MGHRA and YSYEKL. V lost 3 bases to trimming and J lost 7 bases; unmatched junction nucleotides: 7. This CDR3 reads CASSQTTSGVGTQYF. The CDR3 DNA reads TGCGCCAGCAGCCAGACGACTAGCGGGGTGGGGACCCAGTACTTC.

The chain combines TRBV5-1 with TRBJ2-7, with D tentatively TRBD1 (6 bases). In germline, CDR1 is SGHRS, CDR2 YFSETQ. This CDR3 contains 14 residues. The V gene lost 5 bases and the J gene lost 3 bases, with 15 bases spanning the gap. The CDR3 sequence is CASSPGTPRYEQYF. The CDR3 DNA follows: TGCGCCAGCAGTCCCGGGACACCCCGCTACGAGCAGTACTTC.

The CDR3 sequence is CASSLPSQETQYF. In DNA form, the CDR3 reads TGTGCCAGCAGTTTACCCAGCCAAGAGACCCAGTACTTC. The chain carries TRBV28 and TRBJ2-5; D not certain. V was trimmed by 2 bases and J by 1 base, leaving 5 bases between them. Germline CDR1 and CDR2: MDHEN and SYDVKM. The CDR3 runs to 13 residues.

V usage is TRBV5-5 and J usage is TRBJ2-1, with 15 nucleotides matching TRBD2. This CDR3 is built from 17 residues. The V and J ends lost 4 bases and 3 bases, in that order; junction bases with no gene match: 5. CDR1 SGHKS and CDR2 YYEKEE come from the germline V gene (reference sequence). CDR3 loop: CASSLGLAGGNYNEQFF. The CDR3 DNA follows: TGTGCCAGCAGCCTGGGACTAGCGGGGGGCAACTACAATGAGCAGTTCTTC. Combining the CDR3 with reference TRBV5-5 and TRBJ2-1 gives the whole variable domain DAGVTQSPTHLIKTRGQQVTLRCSPISGHKSVSWYQQVLGQGPQFIFQYYEKEERGRGNFPDRFSARQFPNYSSELNVNALLLGDSALYLCASSLGLAGGNYNEQFFGPGTRLTVL.

The genes are TRBV2 and TRBJ2-4, with TRBD2 matching over 12 bases. This CDR3 spans 17 amino acids. The V gene end was trimmed by 1 base and the J gene end by 7 bases; junction bases not matched to a gene: 8. CDR1 is SNHLY, CDR2 FYNNEI, per germline. CDR3 DNA: TGTGCCAGCAGTGAAGTTTCTAGCGGGGGGGCCGGGAACATTCAGTACTTC. It codes for CASSEVSSGGAGNIQYF. The full variable domain, its missing parts supplied by reference TRBV2 and TRBJ2-4, is EPEVTQTPSHQVTQMGQEVILRCVPISNHLYFYWYRQILGQKVEFLVSFYNNEISEKSEIFDDQFSVERPDGSNFTLKIRSTKLEDSAMYFCASSEVSSGGAGNIQYFGAGTRLSVL.

The chain recombines TRBV28 with TRBJ2-5; 7 positions match TRBD2. V lost 2 bases and J lost 1; bases outside the gene matches: 7. There are 16 residues in the CDR3. CDR1 is MDHEN and CDR2 is SYDVKM in the germline V gene. The CDR3 is CASSLGLAEIQETQYF. CDR3 nucleotides: TGTGCCAGCAGTTTAGGGCTAGCGGAGATCCAAGAGACCCAGTACTTC.

V usage is TRBV6-1 and J usage is TRBJ1-6; 8 bases match TRBD1. With V trimmed by 7 bases and J by 5 bases, 7 bases remained unmatched. Germline values: CDR1 MNHNS, CDR2 SASEGT. CDR3 length: 15 residues. The CDR3 spells CASTRQGNNNSPLHF. CDR3 in DNA: TGTGCCAGCACGAGACAGGGGAATAATAATTCACCCCTCCACTTT.

The chain recombines TRBV7-9 with TRBJ2-7; D is possibly TRBD1 (6 bases). The CDR3 runs to 13 residues. In germline, CDR1 is SEHNR, CDR2 FQNEAQ (reference sequence). V gave up 8 bases and J gave up 5 bases, with 16 bases separating them. CDR3 coding DNA: TGTGCCAGCGGCCCGGCAGGGGTCGACGAGCAGTACTTC. It specifies CASGPAGVDEQYF.

V usage is TRBV4-2 and J usage is TRBJ2-1; possible D gene TRBD1, 6 bases. The germline V gene encodes CDR1 LGHNA and CDR2 YNFKEQ. The V gene lost 4 bases and the J gene lost 4 bases, with 14 bases spanning the gap. This CDR3 region has 15 residues. CDR3: CASSPQGEGYNEQFF. The CDR3 nucleotides are TGTGCCAGCAGCCCACAGGGAGAGGGGTACAATGAGCAGTTCTTC.

The V and J genes are TRBV10-1 and TRBJ2-3; TRBD1 aligns across 7 bases. Germline loops: CDR1 WNHNN, CDR2 SYGVQD (reference sequence). V was pared by 4 bases and J by 0 bases, with 1 base of the junction left unmatched. The CDR3 is 14 residues long. The CDR3: CASSATGSTDTQYF. CDR3 coding DNA: TGCGCCAGCAGTGCGACAGGGAGCACAGATACGCAGTATTTT.

CDR3 in DNA: TGTGCCATCAGTGAGTCGACAGGGGGCGATTATGGCTACACCTTC. Translating gives CAISESTGGDYGYTF. The V call is TRBV10-3, the J call TRBJ1-2, with 10 positions matching TRBD1. V gave up 0 bases and J gave up 5 bases; unmatched junction bases: 3. Germline loops: CDR1 ENHRY, CDR2 SYGVKD. There are 15 residues in the CDR3.

The chain couples TRBV6-5 to TRBJ2-1; D perhaps matches TRBD2 (6 bases). Trimming shortened V by 5 bases and J by 8 bases, and 13 bases separated the two germline ends. This CDR3 region has 13 residues. Looked up from germline, CDR1 is MNHEY and CDR2 is SVGAGI. Here the CDR3 DNA reads TGTGCCAGCAGTCTGGGACTGCGGCATGAGCAGTTCTTC. The encoded protein is CASSLGLRHEQFF.

The J gene is TRBJ1-3, the V gene TRBV28; D is undetermined. The V gene's germline CDR1 is MDHEN and CDR2 SYDVKM. The CDR3 covers 16 residues. Trimming took 3 bases from V and 0 from J, leaving 12 bases between them. The CDR3, as DNA: TGTGCCAGCAGTTTTGAGGGAGCGAGCTCTGGAAACACCATATATTTT. It is translated as CASSFEGASSGNTIYF.

The chain is built from TRBV29-1 and TRBJ2-1; 10 positions agree with TRBD2. The CDR3 length is 15 residues. Germline CDR1 reads SQVTM; CDR2 reads ANQGSEA. V dropped 6 bases and J dropped 1; count of bases not matched to a gene: 6. The CDR3: CSVRGAGGSYNEQFF. In DNA, the CDR3 is TGCAGCGTCCGAGGAGCGGGGGGGTCCTACAATGAGCAGTTCTTC.

The rearrangement links TRBV11-2 to TRBJ1-1; 8 nucleotides agree with TRBD1. CDR1 and CDR2 (germline): SGHAT, FQNNGV. The ends lost 4 bases at V and 4 bases at J; junction bases unmatched: 11. The CDR3 contains 16 residues. The CDR3 here is CASSSQGVIYLTEAFF. The CDR3 nucleotides read TGTGCCAGCAGCTCACAGGGGGTCATATACCTCACTGAAGCTTTCTTT.

V gene TRBV5-1 combines with J gene TRBJ2-3, with 8 bases identical to TRBD2. Germline V gene sequence: CDR1 SGHRS, CDR2 YFSETQ. The CDR3 has 14 amino acids. V shed 1 base, J shed 3 bases, and the junction held 1 base outside the gene matches. CDR3 loop: CASSLSGGTDTQYF. For the CDR3, the DNA is TGCGCCAGCAGCTTGAGCGGGGGTACAGATACGCAGTATTTT.